What follows are 5 T cell receptor beta chains derived from one specimen sequenced in a study of OX40 agonist ivuxolimab in advanced cancers. The protocol used for the library was the immunoSEQ multiplex PCR assay. TCRdb limited this immuneACCESS table to in-frame rearrangements with V and J called. A share of clones is missing; checked studies link under half to unresolved V genes, and the rest is unexplained. The sample table contains more than 100,000 clones; only one count was recorded for 85% to 90% of them. The ten most abundant clones make up around 0.57% of the sample. Specimen: CD4+ or CD8+ T cells sorted from blood, collected in a trial of the OX40 agonist ivuxolimab. The receptors were sampled from an adult with an advanced solid tumor such as melanoma, head and neck, liver or kidney cancer.

DNA for the CDR3: TGTGCCAGCAGCGCTATGGGACGTCTGAACACTGAAGCTTTCTTT. Amino acid sequence: CASSAMGRLNTEAFF. This sequence joins TRBV7-2 and TRBJ1-1; maybe TRBD1 (5 bases). Trimming took 5 bases from V and 0 from J, leaving 13 bases between them. The CDR3 covers 15 residues. Germline CDR1 reads SGHTA; CDR2 reads FQGNSA.

This CDR3 is CASRGLAVQETQYF. The CDR3 DNA follows: TGTGCCAGCAGGGGACTAGCGGTACAAGAGACCCAGTACTTC. The J gene is TRBJ2-5, the V gene TRBV27; TRBD2 matches 11 bases. CDR1 MNHEY and CDR2 SMNVEV come from the germline V gene (reference sequence). This CDR3 contains 14 residues. The J segment lost 2 bases and the V segment lost 6 bases, leaving 2 bases of the junction unmatched.

V gene TRBV5-1 combines with J gene TRBJ2-7; the D gene is possibly TRBD2 (6 bases). Germline V CDR1 and CDR2: SGHRS, YFSETQ. V was trimmed by 0 bases and J by 4 bases, leaving 11 bases between them. The CDR3 totals 14 residues. CDR3 residues: CASSLGGDPYEQYF. DNA of the CDR3: TGCGCCAGCAGCTTGGGCGGGGACCCGTACGAGCAGTACTTC.

The chain combines TRBV5-6 with TRBJ2-5, with D hard to call. The V gene's germline CDR1 is SGHDT and CDR2 YYEEEE. Trimming cost V 0 bases and J 5 bases, with 11 bases left between them. The CDR3 has 14 residues. CDR3 in DNA: TGTGCCAGCAGCTTGGGCGCAGGAGCGGAGACCCAGTACTTC. This translates into CASSLGAGAETQYF.

The chain is built from TRBV2 and TRBJ2-7, with TRBD2 identical over 9 bases. CDR3 length: 12 amino acids. V was pared by 11 bases and J by 5 bases, with 7 bases of the junction left unmatched. Germline-derived CDR1 and CDR2 are SNHLY and FYNNEI. CDR3 sequence (DNA): TGTGCCCTCGGCGGGGGGGGGAACGAGCAGTACTTC. Its protein is CALGGGGNEQYF. The full variable domain, with the rest looked up from reference TRBV2 and TRBJ2-7, is EPEVTQTPSHQVTQMGQEVILRCVPISNHLYFYWYRQILGQKVEFLVSFYNNEISEKSEIFDDQFSVERPDGSNFTLKIRSTKLEDSAMYFCALGGGGNEQYFGPGTRLTVT.